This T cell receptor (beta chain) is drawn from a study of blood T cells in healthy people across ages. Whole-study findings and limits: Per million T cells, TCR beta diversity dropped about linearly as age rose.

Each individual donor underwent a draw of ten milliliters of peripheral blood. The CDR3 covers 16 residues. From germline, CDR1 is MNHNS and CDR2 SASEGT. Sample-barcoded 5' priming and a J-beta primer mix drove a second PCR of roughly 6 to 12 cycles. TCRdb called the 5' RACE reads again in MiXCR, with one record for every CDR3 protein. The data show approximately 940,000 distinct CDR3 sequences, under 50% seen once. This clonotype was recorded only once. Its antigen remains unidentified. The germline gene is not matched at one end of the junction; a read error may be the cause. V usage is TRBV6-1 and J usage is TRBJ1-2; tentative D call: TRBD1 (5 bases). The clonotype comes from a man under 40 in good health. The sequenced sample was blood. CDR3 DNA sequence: TGTACCAGCAGTGAAAGAATGGGGGAGTGGGTCTATGGCTACACCTTC. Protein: CTSSERMGEWVYGYTF.